This paragraph covers one T cell receptor (beta chain) sequence. This record belongs to a study of T cell changes during pregnancy in multiple sclerosis. TCRdb's table, derived via immunoSEQ multiplex PCR, lists solely in-frame clones and lacks some. The sample yields about 98,000 clones, about 91% seen once. This CDR3 comprises 15 residues. The germline CDR1 and CDR2 sequences are SGHTA and FQGTGA. The V end was cut by 5 bases, the J end by 0 bases, with 8 bases between. This chain uses TRBV7-3 with TRBJ2-6, with a tentative D call TRBD1 (5 bases). Here the sequenced sample was peripheral blood, taken after pregnancy. The TCR was taken from a female donor in good health, enrolled as a control in a pregnancy study. The CDR3 loop is CASSQTASGANVLTF. The CDR3 nucleotides are TGTGCCAGCAGCCAGACAGCCTCTGGGGCCAACGTCCTGACTTTC.